One and the same sample provided the 20 T cell receptor beta chains below, sequenced in a study of early T cells in non-severe SARS-CoV-2 infection (dated by TCRdb to about 2021). The method behind the library was 5' RACE. The sequencing machine was a NextSeq 500. Through fastp at Q25 and MiXCR, TCRdb rebuilt clones from the public reads, retaining in-frame beta chains. Under each unique CDR3 protein, matching rows form one entry showing the most common genes and DNA. Counted in this sample were approximately 97,000 distinct CDR3 sequences; approximately 10% of them appeared once. The top ten clonotypes cover approximately 4.5% of the sample. The material was whole blood, obtained at baseline. These receptors all come from an adult who was a healthcare worker with PCR-confirmed SARS-CoV-2 infection or an uninfected control (not recorded which).

In this sample, this clonotype turned up once. The rearrangement uses TRBV9 and TRBJ1-2; D unclear. V was trimmed by 0 bases and J by 4 bases, leaving 13 bases between them. The CDR3 has 15 residues. Germline V CDR1 and CDR2: SGDLS, YYNGEE. CDR3 residues: CASSVGTAGIYGYTF. For the CDR3, the DNA is TGTGCCAGCAGCGTAGGAACGGCAGGCATCTATGGCTACACCTTC.

This clonotype was observed a handful of times. The chain has TRBV3-1 and TRBJ1-5, with D maybe TRBD1 (6 bases). Trimming took off 0 bases at V and 4 bases at J, with 13 bases between the two ends. CDR3 length: 16 residues. Germline V lookup: CDR1 LGHDT, CDR2 YNNKEL (reference sequence). CDR3 coding DNA: TGTGCCAGCAGCCAAGATGAAGCAGGGGCGAATCAGCCCCAGCATTTT. Translation gives CASSQDEAGANQPQHF.

The chain uses TRBV6-5 and TRBJ1-2, with no clear D. The ends were cut back, 0 bases at V and 6 bases at J, with 11 bases in the middle. The CDR3 has 14 amino acids. Germline CDR1 is MNHEY and CDR2 is SVGAGI. Here the CDR3 DNA reads TGTGCCAGCAGTTACTCGTTGGAAAGAGATGGCTACACCTTC. It translates to CASSYSLERDGYTF.

V usage is TRBV5-6 and J usage is TRBJ1-1; D uncertain. Germline CDR1 and CDR2: SGHDT and YYEEEE. V lost 1 base and J 10 bases, leaving 11 bases between the germline ends. The CDR3 has 12 residues. This CDR3 is CASSLSGKGAFF. Written as DNA, the CDR3 is TGTGCCAGCAGCTTGAGTGGCAAGGGAGCTTTCTTT.

This clonotype was observed at least ten times. The chain employs TRBV7-6 and TRBJ2-7, with D uncertain. The CDR3 covers 16 residues. Germline values: CDR1 SGHVS, CDR2 FNYEAQ. The V and J ends lost 4 bases and 0 bases respectively, with 16 bases between them. CDR3 sequence (DNA): TGTGCCAGCAGCTCCCTGACCCGGGCGAACTCCTACGAGCAGTACTTC. It encodes CASSSLTRANSYEQYF.

This clonotype was counted at least ten times. V gene TRBV9 combines with J gene TRBJ2-7; TRBD2 is a possible D gene (7 bases). V was trimmed by 4 bases and J by 0 bases, leaving 14 bases between them. The germline CDR1 and CDR2 sequences are SGDLS and YYNGEE. The CDR3 consists of 15 residues. DNA of the CDR3: TGTGCCAGCAGCCAAGCGGGGACAAGCTCCTACGAGCAGTACTTC. Protein: CASSQAGTSSYEQYF.

The V and J genes are TRBV20-1 and TRBJ1-3; a possible D gene is TRBD1 (5 bases). Trimming stripped 3 bases from V and 7 bases from J, with 13 bases between. Germline V lookup: CDR1 DFQATT, CDR2 SNEGSKA (reference sequence). CDR3 length: 13 amino acids. DNA of the CDR3: TGCAGTGCTAGGCAGGGAAGGGTTAACACCATATATTTT. Protein product: CSARQGRVNTIYF.

The chain uses TRBV4-1 and TRBJ2-5; 8 bases map to TRBD2. The CDR3 has 15 residues. V shed 3 bases and J 4 bases; nucleotides not matched to a gene: 7. CDR1 MGHRA and CDR2 YSYEKL come from the germline V gene. CDR3 nucleotides: TGCGCCAGCAGCCACACAGGACTAGCTGGAGAGACCCAGTACTTC. Amino acids: CASSHTGLAGETQYF.

The V and J genes are TRBV29-1 and TRBJ1-1, with TRBD1 matching 7 bases. With V trimmed by 6 bases and J by 7 bases, 5 bases remained unmatched. CDR1 is SQVTM and CDR2 is ANQGSEA in the germline V gene. The CDR3 extends over 11 amino acids. The CDR3 DNA reads TGCAGCGTCCGGACAGGCCTTGAAGCTTTCTTT. It encodes CSVRTGLEAFF.

This clonotype was observed at least ten times. The chain has TRBV7-9 and TRBJ2-7; tentatively, D is TRBD2 (6 bases). This CDR3 is 14 amino acids long. CDR1 SEHNR and CDR2 FQNEAQ come from the germline V gene (reference sequence). V lost 4 bases and J lost 3, with 13 bases in between. CDR3 sequence: CASSSGGKLYEQYF. The CDR3 nucleotides read TGTGCCAGCAGCTCAGGCGGGAAACTCTACGAGCAGTACTTC. Full variable domain (outside the CDR3, taken from reference TRBV7-9 and TRBJ2-7): DTGVSQNPRHKITKRGQNVTFRCDPISEHNRLYWYRQTLGQGPEFLTYFQNEAQLEKSRLLSDRFSAERPKGSFSTLEIQRTEQGDSAMYLCASSSGGKLYEQYFGPGTRLTVT.

This CDR3 is CASSQVGRNTEAFF. As DNA, the CDR3 is TGTGCCAGCAGCCAAGTTGGGAGGAACACTGAAGCTTTCTTT. The chain couples TRBV14 to TRBJ1-1; D gene uncertain. CDR1 is SGHDN, CDR2 FVKESK, per germline. V lost 1 base and J 1 base, leaving 7 bases between the germline ends. This CDR3 region has 14 residues.

This clonotype has ten or more counts. The chain recombines TRBV14 with TRBJ2-2; no definite D call. The germline V gene encodes CDR1 SGHDN and CDR2 FVKESK. The CDR3 is 15 amino acids. Trimming removed 0 bases from V and 4 bases from J, with 9 bases in between. CDR3 region: CASSQDWPITGELFF. The CDR3 bases are TGTGCCAGCAGCCAAGATTGGCCCATCACCGGGGAGCTGTTTTTT.

The chain is built from TRBV10-3 and TRBJ2-3; 7 bases are shared with TRBD2. This CDR3 spans 14 amino acids. Germline V gene data show CDR1 as ENHRY and CDR2 as SYGVKD. The V segment lost 7 bases and the J segment 3 bases; nucleotides outside the gene matches: 7. The CDR3 loop reads CAIKGGEVTDTQYF. DNA of the CDR3: TGTGCCATCAAGGGAGGGGAAGTGACAGATACGCAGTATTTT.

This clonotype was picked up a small number of times. The V and J genes are TRBV24-1 and TRBJ2-6; D may match TRBD1 or TRBD2 (7 bases each). Trimming took off 4 bases at V and 0 bases at J, with 18 bases between the two ends. The CDR3 spans 19 residues. Germline V gene data show CDR1 as KGHDR and CDR2 as SFDVKD. This chain's CDR3 is CATSEGDYRGNSGANVLTF. CDR3 in DNA: TGTGCCACCAGTGAAGGGGACTACAGGGGAAACTCTGGGGCCAACGTCCTGACTTTC.

This clonotype was found a few times. The chain has TRBV20-1 and TRBJ2-1; tentatively, D is TRBD1 or TRBD2 (6 bases each). The CDR3 is 13 amino acids. CDR1 and CDR2 (germline): DFQATT, SNEGSKA (reference sequence). V was pared by 7 bases and J by 6 bases, with 16 bases between. DNA of the CDR3: TGCAGTGGGGAGGACAGAACCGGCAATGAGCAGTTCTTC. This translates into CSGEDRTGNEQFF.

This clonotype was picked up a small number of times. The V and J genes are TRBV12-3 or TRBV12-4 and TRBJ2-1; D ambiguous. Deletions cut 5 bases from V and 1 base from J, with 3 bases between. The CDR3 runs to 12 residues. The CDR3 region is CASSHSYNEQFF. The CDR3, as DNA: TGTGCCAGCAGTCATTCCTACAATGAGCAGTTCTTC.

This clonotype was detected a few times. The gene calls are TRBV6-1 and TRBJ2-2; 8 positions agree with TRBD1. Germline V lookup: CDR1 MNHNS, CDR2 SASEGT. The CDR3 covers 15 residues. Germline trimming cut 5 bases from V and 4 bases from J; bases unmatched to any gene: 6. The CDR3 bases are TGTGCCAGCAGTATTGACAGGGGAGGCACCGGGGAGCTGTTTTTT. It codes for CASSIDRGGTGELFF.

This clonotype was detected many times. V gene TRBV24-1 combines with J gene TRBJ2-2; TRBD1 matches 9 bases. CDR1 is KGHDR and CDR2 is SFDVKD in the germline V gene. The V and J ends lost 5 bases and 4 bases, in that order; junction bases with no gene match: 10. The CDR3 contains 17 residues. In nucleotides, the CDR3 is TGTGCCACCAGTGCCTCGTGGGGGACAGGGCCCACCGGGGAGCTGTTTTTT. It specifies CATSASWGTGPTGELFF.

This clonotype was picked up many times. CDR3 coding DNA: TGTGCCAGCAGCTTGTCACGGGGCGGACAGAAGTACTTC. This translates into CASSLSRGGQKYF. The chain links TRBV7-2 to TRBJ2-7; D is possibly TRBD1 (6 bases). Germline lookup yields CDR1 SGHTA and CDR2 FQGNSA. CDR3 length: 13 amino acids. The V and J ends lost 3 bases and 11 bases respectively, with 17 bases between them. The whole variable domain, filled in from reference TRBV7-2 and TRBJ2-7, reads GAGVSQSPSNKVTEKGKDVELRCDPISGHTALYWYRQSLGQGLEFLIYFQGNSAPDKSGLPSDRFSAERTGGSVSTLTIQRTQQEDSAVYLCASSLSRGGQKYFGPGTRLTVT.

This clonotype was detected many times. The chain couples TRBV10-3 to TRBJ2-7; D is perhaps TRBD2 (5 bases). The CDR3 consists of 13 residues. The V gene's germline CDR1 is ENHRY and CDR2 SYGVKD. The V and J ends lost 3 bases and 6 bases respectively, with 12 bases between them. CDR3 sequence: CAISDAGGSEQYF. In nucleotides, the CDR3 is TGTGCCATCAGTGACGCGGGTGGGAGCGAGCAGTACTTC.